Listed below are T cell receptor beta chains from one sample, sequenced in a study of Ad26.COV2.S vaccination and SARS-CoV-2 variants. Method: immunoSEQ multiplex PCR; TCRdb's copy keeps in-frame clones and lacks some. The sample yields 500,000 or so clones, roughly 85% seen once. Source: peripheral blood, taken in a trial of Ad26.COV2.S vaccine versus placebo. These receptor sequences come from a person between 18 and 60 years old who received the Ad26.COV2.S COVID-19 vaccine or a placebo. CDR3s include the opening cysteine and the closing phenylalanine or tryptophan. The D gene is left open where the match is weak. For some rows the clone size is stated as once, few or many, or as a class when expanded; others skip it.

j_call,clone_size,d_call,v_call,cdr3_nt,cdr3_aa
TRBJ2-1,.,.,TRBV7-2,TGTGCCAGCAGCTTAGCGGGACTCGCCTCGGGTGAGCAGTTCTTC,CASSLAGLASGEQFF
TRBJ2-7,.,.,TRBV7-8,TGTGCCAGCAGCCAATCCTTCTACGAGCAGTACTTC,CASSQSFYEQYF
TRBJ1-2,.,.,TRBV7-9,TGTGCCAGCACCCCGGGGGGTGTCAACTATGGCTACACCTTC,CASTPGGVNYGYTF
TRBJ2-6,once,.,TRBV5-1,TGCGCCAGCAGCTGGGACTTCAGCTCTGGGGCCAACGTCCTGACTTTC,CASSWDFSSGANVLTF
TRBJ2-3,.,.,TRBV28,TGTGCCAGCCGGGGTTTAAGTACCGCAGATACGCAGTATTTT,CASRGLSTADTQYF
TRBJ1-1,.,.,TRBV4-2,TGTGCCAGCAGCCACCCTACCTCGGGGCAGCAGAACACTGAAGCTTTCTTT,CASSHPTSGQQNTEAFF
TRBJ1-5,.,.,TRBV19,TGTGCCAGTAGTAGCGGACCGACCAATCAGCCCCAGCATTTT,CASSSGPTNQPQHF
TRBJ1-6,.,TRBD1,TRBV7-2,TGTGCCAGCAGCTACAGACAGGGTAGTGGTTCACCCCTCCACTTT,CASSYRQGSGSPLHF
TRBJ2-1,.,TRBD2,TRBV5-8,TGTGCCAGCAGCCGAGGACTAGCGGGAGGTCGGGAGCAGTTCTTC,CASSRGLAGGREQFF
TRBJ2-6,.,.,TRBV9,TGTGCCAGCAGCGTGTGGAGCTCTGGGGCCAACGTCCTGACTTTC,CASSVWSSGANVLTF
TRBJ1-2,.,TRBD1,TRBV29-1,TGCAGCGTTTTTCCGTCCGGGACAGAAGATGGCTACACCTTC,CSVFPSGTEDGYTF
TRBJ1-1,.,.,TRBV6-5,TGTGCCATCTACGGCACATCGAACACTGAAGCTTTCTTT,CAIYGTSNTEAFF
TRBJ2-1,.,TRBD2,TRBV28,TGTGCCAGCAGTTTCCAGCGGGAAGCCAATGAGCAGTTCTTC,CASSFQREANEQFF
TRBJ2-2,.,.,TRBV7-2,TGTGCCAGCAGCTTAGAGGGTAGGAGAGCGAACACCGGGGAGCTGTTTTTT,CASSLEGRRANTGELFF
TRBJ2-2,.,.,TRBV6-2/TRBV6-3,TGTGCCAGCAGTTACTCGGGTGCCCGCCCCGCCGGGGAGCTGTTTTTT,CASSYSGARPAGELFF
TRBJ2-7,.,.,TRBV19,TGTGCCAGTAGTATGGCGGCGTCTCAAGAGCAGTACTTC,CASSMAASQEQYF